This TCR beta chain derives from a study of cytomegalovirus exposure and HLA in healthy donors. The junction had 5 bases not matched to a gene; V was cut back by 6 bases and J by 1 base. Germline assignment: CDR1 MNHNS and CDR2 SASEGT. The CDR3 contains 14 residues. This clone showed up just a few times. Primers: 60 Vbeta forward and 13 Jbeta reverse. Profiled with immunoSEQ multiplex PCR; TCRdb holds only in-frame clones, not every one. The data contain approximately 70,000 clones, approximately 79% of them singletons. This chain joins TRBV6-1 and TRBJ1-1; 7 bases align to TRBD1. The sample comprised PBMCs. The sequence was collected from a woman aged 40 to 50 in good health and CMV-seropositive. DNA of the CDR3: TGTGCCAGCAGGAGCCGGGACAGGAACACTGAAGCTTTCTTT. The encoded protein is CASRSRDRNTEAFF.